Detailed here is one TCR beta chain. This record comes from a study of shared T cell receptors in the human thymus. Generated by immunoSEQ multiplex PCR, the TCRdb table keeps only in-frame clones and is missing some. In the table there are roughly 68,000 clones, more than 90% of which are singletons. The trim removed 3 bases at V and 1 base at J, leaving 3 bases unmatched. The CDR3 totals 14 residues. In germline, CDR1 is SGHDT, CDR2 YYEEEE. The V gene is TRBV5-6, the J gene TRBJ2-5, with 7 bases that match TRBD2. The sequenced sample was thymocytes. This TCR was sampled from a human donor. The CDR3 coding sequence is TGTGCCAGCAGCTCGAGCGGGGTCCAAGAGACCCAGTACTTC. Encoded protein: CASSSSGVQETQYF.